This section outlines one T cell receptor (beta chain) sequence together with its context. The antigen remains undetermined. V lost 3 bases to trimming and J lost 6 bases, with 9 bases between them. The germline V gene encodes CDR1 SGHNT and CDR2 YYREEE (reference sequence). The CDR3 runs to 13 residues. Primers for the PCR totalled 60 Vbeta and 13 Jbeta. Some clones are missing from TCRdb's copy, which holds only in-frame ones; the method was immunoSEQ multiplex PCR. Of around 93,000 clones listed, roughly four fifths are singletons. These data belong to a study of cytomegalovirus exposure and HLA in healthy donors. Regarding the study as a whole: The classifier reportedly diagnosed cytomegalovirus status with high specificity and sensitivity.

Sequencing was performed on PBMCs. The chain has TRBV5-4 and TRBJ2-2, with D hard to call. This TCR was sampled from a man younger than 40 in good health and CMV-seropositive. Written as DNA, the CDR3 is TGTGCCAGCAGCTCCCCCTACGCCGGGGAGCTGTTTTTT. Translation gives CASSSPYAGELFF.